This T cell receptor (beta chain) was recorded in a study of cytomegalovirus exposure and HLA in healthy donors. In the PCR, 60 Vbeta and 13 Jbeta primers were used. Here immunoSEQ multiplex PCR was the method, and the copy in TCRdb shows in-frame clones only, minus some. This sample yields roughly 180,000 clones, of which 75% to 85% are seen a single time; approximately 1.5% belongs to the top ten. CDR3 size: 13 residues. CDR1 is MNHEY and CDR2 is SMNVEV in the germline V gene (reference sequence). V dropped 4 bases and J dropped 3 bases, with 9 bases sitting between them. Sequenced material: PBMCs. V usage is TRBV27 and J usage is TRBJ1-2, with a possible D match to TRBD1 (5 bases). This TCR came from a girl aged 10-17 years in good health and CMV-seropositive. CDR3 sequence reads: CASSSGVYYGYTF. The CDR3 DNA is TGTGCCAGCAGTTCGGGGGTTTACTATGGCTACACCTTC.